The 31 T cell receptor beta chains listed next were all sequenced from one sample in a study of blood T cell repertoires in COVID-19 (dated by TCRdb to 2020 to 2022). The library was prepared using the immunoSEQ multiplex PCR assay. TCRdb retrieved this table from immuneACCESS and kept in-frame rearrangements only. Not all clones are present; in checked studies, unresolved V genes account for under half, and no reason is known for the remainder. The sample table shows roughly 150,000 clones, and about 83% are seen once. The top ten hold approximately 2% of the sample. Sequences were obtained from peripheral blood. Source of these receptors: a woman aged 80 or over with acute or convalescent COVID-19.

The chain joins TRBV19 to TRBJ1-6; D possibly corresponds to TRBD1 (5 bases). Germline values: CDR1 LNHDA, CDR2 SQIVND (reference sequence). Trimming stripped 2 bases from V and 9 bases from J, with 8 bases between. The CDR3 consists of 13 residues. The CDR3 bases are TGTGCCAGTAGTATATCCAGGGCTTCACCCCTCCACTTT. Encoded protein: CASSISRASPLHF.

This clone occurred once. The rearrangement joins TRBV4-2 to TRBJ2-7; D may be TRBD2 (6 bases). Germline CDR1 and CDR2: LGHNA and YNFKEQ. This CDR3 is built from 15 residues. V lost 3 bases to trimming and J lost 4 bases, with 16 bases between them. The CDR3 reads CASSQMWRGSYEQYF. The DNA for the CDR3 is TGTGCCAGCAGCCAGATGTGGAGGGGCTCGTACGAGCAGTACTTC.

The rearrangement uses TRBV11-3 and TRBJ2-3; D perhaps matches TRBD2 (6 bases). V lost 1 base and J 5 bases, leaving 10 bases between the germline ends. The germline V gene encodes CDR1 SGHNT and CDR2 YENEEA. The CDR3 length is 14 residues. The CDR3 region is CASSLVGGVDTQYF. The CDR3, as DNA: TGTGCCAGCAGCTTAGTCGGGGGAGTAGATACGCAGTATTTT.

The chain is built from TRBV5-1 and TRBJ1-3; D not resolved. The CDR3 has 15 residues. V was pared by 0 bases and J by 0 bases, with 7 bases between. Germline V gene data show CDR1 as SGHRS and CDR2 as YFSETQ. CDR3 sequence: CASSLDRFSGNTIYF. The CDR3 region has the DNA TGCGCCAGCAGCTTGGATCGGTTCTCTGGAAACACCATATATTTT.

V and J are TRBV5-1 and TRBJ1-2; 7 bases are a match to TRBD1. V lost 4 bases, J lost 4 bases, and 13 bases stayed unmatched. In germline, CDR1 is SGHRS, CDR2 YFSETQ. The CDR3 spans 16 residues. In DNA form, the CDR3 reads TGCGCCAGCAGCAAAACCCGACAGGGCGGCGGCTATGGCTACACCTTC. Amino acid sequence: CASSKTRQGGGYGYTF.

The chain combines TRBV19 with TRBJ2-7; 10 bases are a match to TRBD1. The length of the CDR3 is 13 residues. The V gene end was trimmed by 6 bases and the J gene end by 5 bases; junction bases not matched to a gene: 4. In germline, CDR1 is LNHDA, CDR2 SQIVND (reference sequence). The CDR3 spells CASRGQGGDEQYF. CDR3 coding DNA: TGTGCCAGTAGAGGACAGGGGGGCGACGAGCAGTACTTC.

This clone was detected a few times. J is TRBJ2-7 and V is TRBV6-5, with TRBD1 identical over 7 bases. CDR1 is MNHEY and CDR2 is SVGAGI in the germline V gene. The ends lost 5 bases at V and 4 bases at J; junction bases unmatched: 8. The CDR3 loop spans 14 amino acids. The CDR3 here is CASSPRQGRYEQYF. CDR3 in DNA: TGTGCCAGCAGTCCTCGACAGGGTCGGTACGAGCAGTACTTC.

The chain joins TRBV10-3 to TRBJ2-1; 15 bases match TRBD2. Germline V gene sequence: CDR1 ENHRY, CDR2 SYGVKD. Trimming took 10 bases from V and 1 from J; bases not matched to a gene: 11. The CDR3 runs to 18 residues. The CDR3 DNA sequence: TGTGCCAGCTTACCGGGACTAGCGGGGGGTATTTCCTACAATGAGCAGTTCTTC. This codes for CASLPGLAGGISYNEQFF.

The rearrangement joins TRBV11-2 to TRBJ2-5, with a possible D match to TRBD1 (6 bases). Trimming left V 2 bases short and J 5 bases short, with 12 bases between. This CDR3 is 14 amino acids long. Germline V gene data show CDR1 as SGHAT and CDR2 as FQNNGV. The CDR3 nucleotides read TGTGCCAGCAGCTTATATGGGGGCTTGGAGACCCAGTACTTC. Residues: CASSLYGGLETQYF.

CDR3 residues: CASSIQTGPYEQYF. For the CDR3, the DNA is TGTGCCAGTAGTATACAAACCGGTCCCTACGAGCAGTACTTC. The chain is built from TRBV19 and TRBJ2-7; D gene ambiguous. V gave up 2 bases and J gave up 2 bases, with 10 bases separating them. CDR1 LNHDA and CDR2 SQIVND come from the germline V gene (reference sequence). The CDR3 contains 14 residues.

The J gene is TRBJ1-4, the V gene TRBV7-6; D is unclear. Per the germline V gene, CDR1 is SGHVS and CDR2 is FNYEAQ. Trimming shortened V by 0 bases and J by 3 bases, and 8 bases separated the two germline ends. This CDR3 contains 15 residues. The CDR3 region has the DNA TGTGCCAGCAGCTTAGCGCACGCGGCTAATGAAAAACTGTTTTTT. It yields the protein CASSLAHAANEKLFF.

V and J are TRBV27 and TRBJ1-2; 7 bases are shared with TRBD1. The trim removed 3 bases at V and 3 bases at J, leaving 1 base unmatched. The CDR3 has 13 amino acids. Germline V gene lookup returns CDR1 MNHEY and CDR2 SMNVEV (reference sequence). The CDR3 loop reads CASSFTGDYGYTF. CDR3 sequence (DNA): TGTGCCAGCAGTTTCACAGGGGACTATGGCTACACCTTC.

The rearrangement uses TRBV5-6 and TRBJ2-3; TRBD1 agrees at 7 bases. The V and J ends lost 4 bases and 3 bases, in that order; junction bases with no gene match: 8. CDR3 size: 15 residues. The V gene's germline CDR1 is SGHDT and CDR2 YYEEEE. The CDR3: CASSQWDRTTDTQYF. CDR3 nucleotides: TGTGCCAGCAGCCAGTGGGACAGAACTACAGATACGCAGTATTTT.

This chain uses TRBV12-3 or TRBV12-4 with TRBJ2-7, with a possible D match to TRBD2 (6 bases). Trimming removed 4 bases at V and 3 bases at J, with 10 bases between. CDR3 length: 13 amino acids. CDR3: CASSSTSFYEQYF. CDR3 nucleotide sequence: TGTGCCAGCAGTTCGACTAGTTTCTACGAGCAGTACTTC.

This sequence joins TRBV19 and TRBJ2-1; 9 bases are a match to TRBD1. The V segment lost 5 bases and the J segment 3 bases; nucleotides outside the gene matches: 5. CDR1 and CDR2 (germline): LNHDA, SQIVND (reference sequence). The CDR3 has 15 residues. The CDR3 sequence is CASSAGTGLYNEQFF. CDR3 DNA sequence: TGTGCCAGTAGTGCCGGGACAGGGCTCTACAATGAGCAGTTCTTC.

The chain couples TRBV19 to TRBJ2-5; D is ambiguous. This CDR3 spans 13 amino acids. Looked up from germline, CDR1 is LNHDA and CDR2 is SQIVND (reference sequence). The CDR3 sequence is CAFIASFVETQYF. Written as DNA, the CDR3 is TGTGCTTTCATCGCTAGTTTTGTCGAGACCCAGTACTTC.

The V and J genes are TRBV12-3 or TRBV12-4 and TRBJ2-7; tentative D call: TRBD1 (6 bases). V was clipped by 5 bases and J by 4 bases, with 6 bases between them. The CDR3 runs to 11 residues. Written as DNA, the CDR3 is TGTGCCAGCAGTACAGGGTACGAGCAGTACTTC. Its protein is CASSTGYEQYF.

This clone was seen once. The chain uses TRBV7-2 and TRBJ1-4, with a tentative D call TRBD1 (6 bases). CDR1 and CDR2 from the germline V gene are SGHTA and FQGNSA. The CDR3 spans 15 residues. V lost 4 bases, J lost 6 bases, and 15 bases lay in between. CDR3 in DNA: TGTGCCAGCAGCTACCAAGGGGGGGTCGATGAAAAACTGTTTTTT. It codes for CASSYQGGVDEKLFF.

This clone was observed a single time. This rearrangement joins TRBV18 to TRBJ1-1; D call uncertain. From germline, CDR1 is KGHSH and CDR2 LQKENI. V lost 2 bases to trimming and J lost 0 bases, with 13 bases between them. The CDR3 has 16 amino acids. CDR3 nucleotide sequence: TGTGCCAGCTCACCAACGAACAGTTTGATGAACACTGAAGCTTTCTTT. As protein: CASSPTNSLMNTEAFF.

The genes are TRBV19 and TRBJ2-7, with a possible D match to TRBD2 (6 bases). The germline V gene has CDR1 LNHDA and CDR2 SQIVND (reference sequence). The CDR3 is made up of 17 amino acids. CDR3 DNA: TGTCCCTCCCATTTCGGGACGGGACTGGGGGGAACGGGGGAGCAGTACTTC. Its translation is CPSHFGTGLGGTGEQYF.

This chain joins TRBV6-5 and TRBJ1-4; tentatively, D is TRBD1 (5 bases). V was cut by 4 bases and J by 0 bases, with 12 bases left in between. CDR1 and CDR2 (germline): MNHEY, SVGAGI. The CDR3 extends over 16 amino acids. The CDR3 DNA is TGTGCCAGCAGTTTCACGGGGGGAGCAACTAATGAAAAACTGTTTTTT. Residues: CASSFTGGATNEKLFF.

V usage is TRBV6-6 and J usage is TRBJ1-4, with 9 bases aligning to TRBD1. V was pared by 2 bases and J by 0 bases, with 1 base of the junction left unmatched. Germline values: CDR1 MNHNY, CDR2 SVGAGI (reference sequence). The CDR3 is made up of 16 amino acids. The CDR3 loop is CASSYRQGATNEKLFF. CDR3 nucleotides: TGTGCCAGCAGTTACCGACAGGGGGCAACTAATGAAAAACTGTTTTTT.

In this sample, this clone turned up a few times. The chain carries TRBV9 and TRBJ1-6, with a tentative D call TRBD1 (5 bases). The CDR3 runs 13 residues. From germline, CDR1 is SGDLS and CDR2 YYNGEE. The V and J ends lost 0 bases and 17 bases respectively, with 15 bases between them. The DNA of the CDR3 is TGTGCCAGCAGCGTAGATCCGGGGGAAAGGATCCACTTT. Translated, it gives CASSVDPGERIHF.

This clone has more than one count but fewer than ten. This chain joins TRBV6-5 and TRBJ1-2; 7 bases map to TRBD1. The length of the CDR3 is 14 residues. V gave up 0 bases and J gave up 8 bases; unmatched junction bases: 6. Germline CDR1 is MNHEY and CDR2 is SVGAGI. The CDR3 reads CASSYSTGRLGYTF. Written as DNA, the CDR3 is TGTGCCAGCAGTTACTCGACAGGGCGGCTCGGCTACACCTTC.

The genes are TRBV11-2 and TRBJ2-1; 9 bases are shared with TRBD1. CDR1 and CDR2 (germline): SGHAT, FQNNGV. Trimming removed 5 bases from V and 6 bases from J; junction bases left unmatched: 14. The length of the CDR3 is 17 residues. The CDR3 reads CASSPSPWGQGFNEQFF. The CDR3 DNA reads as TGTGCCAGCAGCCCAAGCCCGTGGGGACAGGGCTTCAATGAGCAGTTCTTC.

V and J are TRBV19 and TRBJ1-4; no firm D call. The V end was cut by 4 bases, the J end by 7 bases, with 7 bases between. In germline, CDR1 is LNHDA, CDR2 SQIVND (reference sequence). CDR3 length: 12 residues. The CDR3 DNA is TGTGCCAGTAGTAGAGCGGGTGAAAAACTGTTTTTT. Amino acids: CASSRAGEKLFF.

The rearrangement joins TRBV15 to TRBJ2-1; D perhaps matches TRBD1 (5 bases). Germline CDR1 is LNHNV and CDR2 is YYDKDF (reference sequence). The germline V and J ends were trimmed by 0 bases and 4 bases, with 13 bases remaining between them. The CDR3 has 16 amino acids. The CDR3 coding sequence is TGTGCCACCAGCAGAGATAGGAGACAGATTTACAATGAGCAGTTCTTC. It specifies CATSRDRRQIYNEQFF.

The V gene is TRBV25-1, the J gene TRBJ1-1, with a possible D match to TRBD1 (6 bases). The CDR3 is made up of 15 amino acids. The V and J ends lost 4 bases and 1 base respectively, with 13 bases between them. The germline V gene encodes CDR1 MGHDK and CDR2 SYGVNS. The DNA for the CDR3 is TGTGCCAGCAGTGCGTCAGGGGCGGGGAACACTGAAGCTTTCTTT. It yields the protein CASSASGAGNTEAFF.

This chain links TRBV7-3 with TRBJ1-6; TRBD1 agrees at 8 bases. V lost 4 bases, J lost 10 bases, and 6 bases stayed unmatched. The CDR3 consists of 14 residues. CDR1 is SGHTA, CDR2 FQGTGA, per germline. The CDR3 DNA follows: TGTGCCAGCAGCTCCGGGACAGGAAACTCACCCCTCCACTTT. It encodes CASSSGTGNSPLHF.

This chain's CDR3 is CASSFGQGGQPQHF. For the CDR3, the DNA is TGTGCCAGCAGCTTCGGACAGGGCGGGCAGCCCCAGCATTTT. The chain recombines TRBV6-2 or TRBV6-3 with TRBJ1-5; 8 bases agree with TRBD1. Trimming removed 6 bases from V and 7 bases from J; junction bases left unmatched: 8. The CDR3 covers 14 residues. Germline V lookup: CDR1 MNHEY, CDR2 SVGEGT.

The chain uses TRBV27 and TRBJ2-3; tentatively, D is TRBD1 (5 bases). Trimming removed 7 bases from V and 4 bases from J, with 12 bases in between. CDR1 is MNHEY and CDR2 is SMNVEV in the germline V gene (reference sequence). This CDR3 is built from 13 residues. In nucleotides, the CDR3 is TGTGCCAGCACCTCCCCAGGGTCAGATACGCAGTATTTT. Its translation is CASTSPGSDTQYF.